Listed below are T cell receptor beta chains from one sample, sequenced in a study of blood T cell repertoires in COVID-19. Repertoires were generated with immunoSEQ multiplex PCR, while TCRdb's copy carries only in-frame clones and drops some. The table has tens of thousands of clones, about four fifths seen once. The sequencing input was peripheral blood. The origin of the receptors is a human donor in a cohort sampled during active COVID-19. CDR3s include the opening cysteine and the closing phenylalanine or tryptophan. The D gene is left open where the match is weak. Clone size, where shown, is once, few, many, or a class for clones that have expanded.

>TRBJ2-3|15|TRBD1|TRBV5-6|few
TGTGCCAGCAGTCCGGGGACAGGACCCACAGATACGCAGTATTTT
CASSPGTGPTDTQYF
>TRBJ2-1|13|TRBD1|TRBV12-3/TRBV12-4|NA
TGTGCCACGACAGGGGTATCGGGCAATGAGCAGTTCTTC
CATTGVSGNEQFF
>TRBJ1-2|14|NA|TRBV7-2|NA
TGTGCCAGCAGGGAGGGGAGACAGCCCGGTGGCTACACCTTC
CASREGRQPGGYTF
>TRBJ2-5|17|TRBD2|TRBV4-2|NA
TGTGCCAGCAGCCAAGATGGGTCTAGCGGGGGCTGGGAGACCCAGTACTTC
CASSQDGSSGGWETQYF
>TRBJ1-2|16|NA|TRBV27|NA
TGTGCCAGCAGTTTATCCTCCCCCGACAGGAAAGACACTTACACCTTC
CASSLSSPDRKDTYTF
>TRBJ1-4|14|NA|TRBV9|NA
TGTGCCAGCAGTTCTGGAGCGGTTGGGGAAAAACTGTTTTTT
CASSSGAVGEKLFF
>TRBJ1-2|14|NA|TRBV18|NA
TGTGCCAGCTCACCACAGGGGGTTAACTATGGCTACACCTTC
CASSPQGVNYGYTF
>TRBJ2-3|14|TRBD2|TRBV6-1|NA
TGTGCCAGCAGTGAGGGGACTAGCGGGAATACGCAGTATTTT
CASSEGTSGNTQYF
>TRBJ2-2|15|TRBD2|TRBV7-9|NA
TGTGCCAGCAGACTAGCGGGAGCCAACACCGGGGAGCTGTTTTTT
CASRLAGANTGELFF
>TRBJ1-1|14|NA|TRBV19|NA
TGTGCCAGTAGTATAGATCCGGGGAACACTGAAGCTTTCTTT
CASSIDPGNTEAFF
>TRBJ2-7|14|TRBD1|TRBV5-1|NA
TGCGCCAGCAGCAGCGGACAGGGGTCCTACGAGCAGTACTTC
CASSSGQGSYEQYF
>TRBJ1-5|16|NA|TRBV7-2|NA
TGTGCCAGCAGCTTTGAAGTAGGACGGGGGAATCAGCCCCAGCATTTT
CASSFEVGRGNQPQHF
>TRBJ1-2|15|NA|TRBV4-2|NA
TGTGCCAGCAGCCAAGACATGACAGGCAACTATGGCTACACCTTC
CASSQDMTGNYGYTF
>TRBJ2-1|15|TRBD1|TRBV7-6|few
TGTGCCAGCAGCACTACGACAGGGTGGAACAATGAGCAGTTCTTC
CASSTTTGWNNEQFF
>TRBJ1-5|16|NA|TRBV6-6|NA
TGTGCCAGCAGTTACGAGGCAGGGGCCAGCAATCAGCCCCAGCATTTT
CASSYEAGASNQPQHF
>TRBJ1-2|14|NA|TRBV19|NA
TGTGCCAGTACCCAGGGCATAAAGAACTATGGCTACACCTTC
CASTQGIKNYGYTF
>TRBJ1-6|15|NA|TRBV5-5|NA
TGTGCCAGCAGCCAGGATCCGGGGGATCATTCACCCCTCCACTTT
CASSQDPGDHSPLHF
>TRBJ2-1|14|TRBD2|TRBV15|NA
TGTGCCACCAGCAGAGATGCGGGAGGGGGGGAGCAGTTCTTC
CATSRDAGGGEQFF
>TRBJ1-4|14|TRBD1|TRBV6-5|NA
TGTGCCAGCAGGGAGGACAGGGGCCGTGAAAAACTGTTTTTT
CASREDRGREKLFF
>TRBJ1-1|12|NA|TRBV30|NA
TGTGCCTGGGAAGAGGGTCGCACTGAAGCTTTCTTT
CAWEEGRTEAFF
>TRBJ1-2|14|NA|TRBV5-6|NA
TGTGCCAGCAGCTTTGGGAGCCGGATGGATGGCTACACCTTC
CASSFGSRMDGYTF
>TRBJ2-1|14|TRBD1|TRBV30|NA
TGTGCCTGGAGCCTAGGGGGCCCCTACAATGAGCAGTTCTTC
CAWSLGGPYNEQFF
>TRBJ1-2|15|NA|TRBV30|NA
TGTGCCTGGAGTGTCGCCGGGACACCGAACTATGGCTACACCTTC
CAWSVAGTPNYGYTF
>TRBJ1-1|15|TRBD1|TRBV6-5|NA
TGTGCCACCCGAAGGGACAGAATCATGAACACTGAAGCTTTCTTT
CATRRDRIMNTEAFF
>TRBJ1-1|12|NA|TRBV30|few
TGTGCCTGCGCACCCCGGGGCACTGAAGCTTTCTTT
CACAPRGTEAFF
>TRBJ1-2|14|TRBD1|TRBV10-3|NA
TGTGCCATCAGTGGGACAGGGCTTAGCGATGGCTACACCTTC
CAISGTGLSDGYTF
>TRBJ2-2|14|NA|TRBV27|NA
TGTGCCAGCAGTTTATCCCGGAACACCGGGGAGCTGTTTTTT
CASSLSRNTGELFF
>TRBJ2-1|15|TRBD2|TRBV11-2|few
TGTGCCAGCAGGGACTGGGGGGGTTCGTACAATGAGCAGTTCTTC
CASRDWGGSYNEQFF
>TRBJ2-3|14|NA|TRBV2|NA
TGTGCCAGCGACCCCATAAACAGTCCAGATACGCAGTATTTT
CASDPINSPDTQYF
>TRBJ2-3|14|TRBD2|TRBV7-2|NA
TGTGCCAGCATTCCGGGACTAGCGGCAGATACGCAGTATTTT
CASIPGLAADTQYF
>TRBJ1-4|12|NA|TRBV6-2/TRBV6-3|once
TGTGCCAGCAGTCCCCAGGGTGAAAAACTGTTTTTT
CASSPQGEKLFF
>TRBJ1-1|14|TRBD1|TRBV19|NA
TGTGCCAGTACTCCCCGGGACAGAAACACGGGAGCTTTCTTT
CASTPRDRNTGAFF
>TRBJ1-5|17|NA|TRBV4-3|NA
TGCGCCAGCAGCCAAGTCCACTACCGGGTGGGCAATCAGCCCCAGCATTTT
CASSQVHYRVGNQPQHF
>TRBJ1-1|17|TRBD1|TRBV7-9|many
TGTGCCAGCAGCTTTGGAAGGACAGGGCAGGTTGACACTGAAGCTTTCTTT
CASSFGRTGQVDTEAFF
>TRBJ2-1|13|NA|TRBV30|NA
TGTGCCTGGAGTCGGACAGTCTCGGGCGAGCAGTTCTTC
CAWSRTVSGEQFF
>TRBJ1-6|12|NA|TRBV10-3|NA
TGTGCCATCGGGAGTCAAGAATCACCCCTCCACTTT
CAIGSQESPLHF
>TRBJ2-3|15|TRBD2|TRBV27|many
TGTGCCAGCACTGGACTAGCGGGAGTTTTGGATACGCAGTATTTT
CASTGLAGVLDTQYF
>TRBJ2-7|14|TRBD2|TRBV28|NA
TGTGCCAGCAGTGTCCTAGCGGGTAACTACGAGCAGTACTTC
CASSVLAGNYEQYF
>TRBJ2-2|14|NA|TRBV7-2|few
TGTGCCAGCAGCGTGATGGGGGGGCCCGGGGAGCTGTTTTTT
CASSVMGGPGELFF
>TRBJ2-3|13|NA|TRBV11-3|NA
TGTGCCAGCAGCTTATACGCGGAAGATACGCAGTATTTT
CASSLYAEDTQYF
>TRBJ2-1|12|NA|TRBV12-3/TRBV12-4|once
TGTGCCAGCAGTTTTAGTCGGGGTGAGCAGTTCTTC
CASSFSRGEQFF
>TRBJ1-5|14|TRBD1|TRBV29-1|NA
TGCAGCGTCCGGGGACAGGGGGACCGGGGGCCCCAGCATTTT
CSVRGQGDRGPQHF
>TRBJ2-7|14|NA|TRBV6-5|NA
TGTGCCACCTATTCCGGGGGTCTAGATTACGAGCAGTACTTC
CATYSGGLDYEQYF
>TRBJ2-3|13|NA|TRBV7-2|NA
TGTGCCAGCAGCTTAGATCTCACAGATACGCAGTATTTT
CASSLDLTDTQYF
>TRBJ1-1|13|NA|TRBV18|NA
TGTGCCAGCTCACCAGAACCTAGAGGAGAAGCTTTCTTT
CASSPEPRGEAFF
>TRBJ2-1|14|TRBD2|TRBV6-5|NA
TGTGCCAGTGGGGGGAGCGGGAGGAAAAATGAGCAGTTCTTC
CASGGSGRKNEQFF
>TRBJ1-2|14|NA|TRBV21-1|NA
TGTGCCAGCAGCAAAGCCCGGGTAAGCTATGGCTACACCTTC
CASSKARVSYGYTF
>TRBJ2-7|14|NA|TRBV19|NA
TGTGCCAGTAGTATTAATGCAGGGTCGTACGAGCAGTACTTC
CASSINAGSYEQYF
>TRBJ1-1|14|NA|TRBV27|NA
TGTGCCAGTAGAACGCCGGGTCAAAGGACTGAAGCTTTCTTT
CASRTPGQRTEAFF
>TRBJ1-6|14|NA|TRBV30|NA
TGTGCCTGGAGTGGAGAAACCTATAATTCACCCCTCCACTTT
CAWSGETYNSPLHF
>TRBJ2-3|15|TRBD2|TRBV7-2|NA
TGTGCCAGCAGCTTGACGGGGGGGGGCACAGATACGCAGTATTTT
CASSLTGGGTDTQYF
>TRBJ1-4|14|NA|TRBV10-3|NA
TGTGCCATCAGTCCGACAGCAGATAATGAAAAACTGTTTTTT
CAISPTADNEKLFF